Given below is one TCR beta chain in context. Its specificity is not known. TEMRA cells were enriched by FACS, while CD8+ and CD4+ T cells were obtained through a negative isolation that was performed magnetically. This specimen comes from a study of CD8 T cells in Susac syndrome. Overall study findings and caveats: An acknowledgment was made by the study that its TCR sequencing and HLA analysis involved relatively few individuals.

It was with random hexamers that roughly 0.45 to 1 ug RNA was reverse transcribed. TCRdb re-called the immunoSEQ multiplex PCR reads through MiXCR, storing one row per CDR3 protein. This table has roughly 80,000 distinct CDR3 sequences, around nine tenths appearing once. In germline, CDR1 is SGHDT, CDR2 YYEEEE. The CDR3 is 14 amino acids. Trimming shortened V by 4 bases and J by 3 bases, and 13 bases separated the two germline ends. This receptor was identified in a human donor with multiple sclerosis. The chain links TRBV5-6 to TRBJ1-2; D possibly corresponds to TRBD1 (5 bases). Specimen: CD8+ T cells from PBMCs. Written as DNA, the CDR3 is TGTGCCAGCAGCCCCTCAGGCAGGGACTATGGCTACACCTTC. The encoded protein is CASSPSGRDYGYTF.